The 26 T cell receptor beta chains presented below share a single source sample, sequenced in a study of control samples from healthy donors and cancer patients. TCRdb's table, derived via immunoSEQ multiplex PCR, lists solely in-frame clones and lacks some. The table shows 100,000 to 150,000 clones, with 80% to 95% occurring only once. Sequencing input: blood. Receptor source: a man between 18 and 35 years old in good health.

For the CDR3, the DNA is TGTGCCAGCAGTGAAGCAAGGGGAAGCAATCAGCCCCAGCATTTT. It encodes CASSEARGSNQPQHF. The chain carries TRBV6-1 and TRBJ1-5; perhaps TRBD1 as D (5 bases). This CDR3 has 15 residues. Germline V gives CDR1 MNHNS, CDR2 SASEGT. V gave up 0 bases and J gave up 1 base, with 7 bases separating them.

V and J are TRBV19 and TRBJ2-7; the D gene is possibly TRBD1 (6 bases). The CDR3 sequence is 13 residues long. Germline lookup yields CDR1 LNHDA and CDR2 SQIVND (reference sequence). V lost 3 bases and J lost 5, with 11 bases in between. CDR3 residues: CASSIEQGDEQYF. Written as DNA, the CDR3 is TGTGCCAGTAGTATTGAACAGGGAGACGAGCAGTACTTC.

The table lists this clone with a count of one. V usage is TRBV7-2 and J usage is TRBJ1-2; 7 bases are shared with TRBD1. The germline V gene encodes CDR1 SGHTA and CDR2 FQGNSA. Unmatched junction bases numbered 11, after V lost 4 bases and J lost 6 bases. This CDR3 has 15 amino acids. CDR3 sequence: CASSSKGQSKNGYTF. In nucleotides, the CDR3 is TGTGCCAGCAGCTCCAAGGGACAGTCTAAGAATGGCTACACCTTC. Looking up the rest from reference TRBV7-2 and TRBJ1-2 gives the full variable domain: GAGVSQSPSNKVTEKGKDVELRCDPISGHTALYWYRQSLGQGLEFLIYFQGNSAPDKSGLPSDRFSAERTGGSVSTLTIQRTQQEDSAVYLCASSSKGQSKNGYTFGSGTRLTVV.

The chain links TRBV27 to TRBJ2-1; 12 bases map to TRBD2. V dropped 4 bases and J dropped 5; count of bases not matched to a gene: 6. The CDR3 loop spans 16 amino acids. In germline, CDR1 is MNHEY, CDR2 SMNVEV (reference sequence). CDR3 DNA: TGTGCCAGCAGTTCCCGGACTAGCGGGGAGAACAATGAGCAGTTCTTC. Residues: CASSSRTSGENNEQFF.

This clone was observed a single time. The CDR3 loop reads CASSPIRGGYQETQYF. CDR3 sequence (DNA): TGTGCCAGTAGTCCCATCCGGGGGGGCTATCAAGAGACCCAGTACTTC. The rearrangement links TRBV19 to TRBJ2-5, with 8 bases that match TRBD2. This CDR3 has 16 residues. The V segment lost 5 bases and the J segment 2 bases; nucleotides outside the gene matches: 10. The V gene's germline CDR1 is LNHDA and CDR2 SQIVND (reference sequence).

The J gene is TRBJ1-1, the V gene TRBV5-1; 7 bases fit TRBD1. Germline CDR1 and CDR2: SGHRS and YFSETQ. This CDR3 has 15 residues. The junction had 6 bases not matched to a gene; V was cut back by 3 bases and J by 1 base. CDR3: CASSYHRGGNTEAFF. CDR3 nucleotide sequence: TGCGCCAGCAGCTATCACAGGGGAGGGAACACTGAAGCTTTCTTT.

The V call is TRBV19, the J call TRBJ1-1; no firm D call. V gave up 3 bases and J gave up 1 base, with 9 bases separating them. The CDR3 runs 14 residues. CDR1 LNHDA and CDR2 SQIVND come from the germline V gene (reference sequence). CDR3 sequence (DNA): TGTGCCAGTAGTATCTTCGCCGGGAACACTGAAGCTTTCTTT. It specifies CASSIFAGNTEAFF.

This chain joins TRBV30 and TRBJ2-3; maybe TRBD1 (6 bases). The germline V gene encodes CDR1 GTSNPN and CDR2 SVGIG (reference sequence). The CDR3 is made up of 14 amino acids. With 2 bases removed from V and 1 base from J, the gap between germline ends came to 10 bases. The DNA of the CDR3 is TGTGCCTGGAGTTGGGCAGGGGGCACAGATACGCAGTATTTT. It is translated as CAWSWAGGTDTQYF.

CDR3 sequence reads: CASSSGGSYNEQFF. DNA of the CDR3: TGTGCCAGCAGCTCCGGGGGCTCCTACAATGAGCAGTTCTTC. V usage is TRBV7-9 and J usage is TRBJ2-1, with a possible D match to TRBD2 (6 bases). The germline gives CDR1 SEHNR, CDR2 FQNEAQ (reference sequence). The CDR3 length is 14 residues. Trimming took 4 bases from V and 0 from J, leaving 7 bases between them.

The chain joins TRBV5-4 to TRBJ2-5, with D perhaps TRBD1 or TRBD2 (5 bases each). The CDR3 sequence is 13 residues long. The V and J ends lost 4 bases and 5 bases respectively, with 12 bases between them. Germline-derived CDR1 and CDR2 are SGHNT and YYREEE (reference sequence). Written as DNA, the CDR3 is TGTGCCAGCAGCCCGAATGAGGGGGAGACCCAGTACTTC. This codes for CASSPNEGETQYF.

This sequence joins TRBV6-4 and TRBJ2-1, with D possibly TRBD2 on 5 matching bases. Germline V gene data show CDR1 as MRHNA and CDR2 as SNTAGT. V was trimmed by 0 bases and J by 9 bases, leaving 9 bases between them. CDR3 size: 13 residues. The CDR3 reads CASSDSEASEQFF. The CDR3 region has the DNA TGTGCCAGCAGTGACTCGGAGGCCAGTGAGCAGTTCTTC.

CDR3 sequence (DNA): TGTGCCAGCAGTGAAAAATTTGGGAACACTGAAGCTTTCTTT. Its protein is CASSEKFGNTEAFF. The chain is built from TRBV6-1 and TRBJ1-1; D gene ambiguous. Trimming shortened V by 2 bases and J by 1 base, and 8 bases separated the two germline ends. CDR1 MNHNS and CDR2 SASEGT come from the germline V gene. The CDR3 loop spans 14 amino acids.

J is TRBJ1-4 and V is TRBV5-4; the D is unclear. Germline V CDR1 and CDR2: SGHNT, YYREEE (reference sequence). The ends were cut back, 3 bases at V and 0 bases at J, with 12 bases in the middle. The CDR3 is 16 amino acids. The CDR3: CASSSGEGATNEKLFF. CDR3 nucleotides: TGTGCCAGCAGCTCGGGAGAGGGAGCAACTAATGAAAAACTGTTTTTT.

The rearrangement joins TRBV3-1 (or the pseudogene TRBV3-2) to TRBJ2-7, with a tentative D call TRBD1 (6 bases). Germline V gives CDR1 LGHDT, CDR2 YNNKEL (reference sequence). This CDR3 is built from 17 residues. Trimming pared 4 bases from V and 0 bases from J, leaving 19 bases between. For the CDR3, the DNA is TGTGCCAGCAGCCCCTTTACCTCACAGGGATTCTCCTACGAGCAGTACTTC. Translation: CASSPFTSQGFSYEQYF.

The gene calls are TRBV6-2 or TRBV6-3 and TRBJ1-5; D is ambiguous. CDR1 and CDR2 from the germline V gene are MNHEY and SVGEGT. This CDR3 is 13 amino acids long. The V and J ends lost 3 bases and 2 bases respectively, with 5 bases between them. CDR3 bases: TGTGCCAGCAGTTATGATGGCAATCAGCCCCAGCATTTT. It specifies CASSYDGNQPQHF.

This chain uses TRBV19 with TRBJ1-5, with D tentatively TRBD1 (6 bases). Germline CDR1 is LNHDA and CDR2 is SQIVND (reference sequence). V was pared by 9 bases and J by 0 bases, with 12 bases between. This CDR3 spans 14 amino acids. The DNA of the CDR3 is TGTGCCAGCGGGACACCAAATAGCAATCAGCCCCAGCATTTT. It is translated as CASGTPNSNQPQHF.

The sample holds one count of this clone. The chain couples TRBV5-6 to TRBJ1-5; no clear D. V lost 1 base and J 2 bases, leaving 7 bases between the germline ends. From germline, CDR1 is SGHDT and CDR2 YYEEEE. The CDR3 length is 14 residues. The CDR3 loop reads CASSLMVGNQPQHF. CDR3 sequence (DNA): TGTGCCAGCAGCTTGATGGTGGGCAATCAGCCCCAGCATTTT. Variable domain in full (rest from reference TRBV5-6 and TRBJ1-5): DAGVTQSPTHLIKTRGQQVTLRCSPKSGHDTVSWYQQALGQGPQFIFQYYEEEERQRGNFPDRFSGHQFPNYSSELNVNALLLGDSALYLCASSLMVGNQPQHFGDGTRLSIL.

This clone was seen a handful of times. The chain links TRBV12-5 to TRBJ1-5, with D possibly matching TRBD1 (6 bases). The CDR3 covers 17 residues. V lost 0 bases, J lost 3 bases, and 15 bases lay in between. Germline CDR1 and CDR2: LGHNT and FRNRAP. This chain's CDR3 is CASGLVISRQDNQPQHF. In DNA form, the CDR3 reads TGTGCTAGTGGTTTGGTCATCTCTAGACAGGACAATCAGCCCCAGCATTTT.

The chain is built from TRBV2 and TRBJ2-7; D might be TRBD2 (7 bases). Germline CDR1 reads SNHLY; CDR2 reads FYNNEI. The V end lost 6 bases, the J end lost 6 bases, and 15 bases lay between the germline ends. CDR3 length: 13 amino acids. CDR3 residues: CASRIGGGGEQYF. The CDR3 coding sequence is TGTGCCAGCAGGATTGGGGGGGGCGGCGAGCAGTACTTC.

This chain uses TRBV5-1 with TRBJ1-3; TRBD1 aligns across 9 bases. The J segment lost 0 bases and the V segment lost 5 bases, leaving 9 bases of the junction unmatched. This CDR3 contains 17 residues. Germline V lookup: CDR1 SGHRS, CDR2 YFSETQ. CDR3 DNA sequence: TGCGCCAGCAGTAGAGGGACAGGGATAACCTCTGGAAACACCATATATTTT. Residues: CASSRGTGITSGNTIYF.

In DNA, the CDR3 is TGTGCCAGCAGTACTCCGGGACAGGGGGGCTATGGCTACACCTTC. As protein: CASSTPGQGGYGYTF. The chain joins TRBV6-5 to TRBJ1-2; 11 bases map to TRBD1. V lost 5 bases to trimming and J lost 4 bases; unmatched junction nucleotides: 6. Germline assignment: CDR1 MNHEY and CDR2 SVGAGI. This CDR3 spans 15 amino acids.

A single count supports this clone. This rearrangement joins TRBV12-3 or TRBV12-4 to TRBJ1-1; D ambiguous. The V end was cut by 3 bases, the J end by 6 bases, with 8 bases between. The CDR3 has 12 amino acids. As DNA, the CDR3 is TGTGCCAGCAGTTTTCGGGTCGCTGAAGCTTTCTTT. Translating gives CASSFRVAEAFF.

As concerns this clone: This CDR3 is also generated by other DNA sequences in the sample. The chain is built from TRBV2 and TRBJ1-1; 10 nucleotides agree with TRBD1. The CDR3 spans 15 residues. The V and J ends lost 5 bases and 4 bases, in that order; junction bases with no gene match: 7. CDR1 is SNHLY and CDR2 is FYNNEI in the germline V gene. The CDR3: CASSPPGQGITEAFF. Written as DNA, the CDR3 is TGTGCCAGCAGTCCACCGGGACAGGGGATCACTGAAGCTTTCTTT.

This clone was observed once. The rearrangement joins TRBV11-1 to TRBJ2-7; D uncertain. CDR1 SGHAT and CDR2 FQDESV come from the germline V gene (reference sequence). With 5 bases removed from V and 3 bases from J, the gap between germline ends came to 11 bases. The CDR3 extends over 13 amino acids. The CDR3 loop is CASSLGRNYEQYF. CDR3 nucleotide sequence: TGTGCCAGCAGCCTGGGCCGGAACTACGAGCAGTACTTC.

The chain carries TRBV12-5 and TRBJ1-1; TRBD1 matches at 7 bases. The CDR3 contains 17 residues. V shed 5 bases and J 2 bases; nucleotides not matched to a gene: 14. CDR1 LGHNT and CDR2 FRNRAP come from the germline V gene. CDR3 sequence: CASGPNTPTGINTEAFF. CDR3 in DNA: TGTGCTAGTGGTCCTAACACCCCGACAGGGATAAACACTGAAGCTTTCTTT.

The chain carries TRBV20-1 and TRBJ2-3; 7 bases are shared with TRBD1. Germline V lookup: CDR1 DFQATT, CDR2 SNEGSKA (reference sequence). Trimming took 5 bases from V and 1 from J; bases not matched to a gene: 9. CDR3 length equals 15 residues. This chain's CDR3 is CSARDRAEGTDTQYF. In nucleotides, the CDR3 is TGCAGTGCTCGTGACAGGGCTGAGGGCACAGATACGCAGTATTTT.